The 26 T cell receptor beta chains below come from one sample, sequenced in a study of regulatory T cells in long-lasting Graves disease. The time point denotes: persistent/refractory GD, antithyroid drugs over 5 years with positive TRAb. RNA extracted from PBMCs served as the sequencing template. Arm-PCR of CDR3 regions and iRepertoire HTBI primers were used to build TCR beta libraries. Each CDR3 protein is one row after TCRdb ran MiXCR on the multiplex PCR reads. Among roughly 360,000 distinct CDR3 sequences listed, approximately 25% were seen once. The sequencing here drew on peripheral blood mononuclear cells (PBMCs), taken when the disease was refractory, from a patient treated with antithyroid drugs. The receptor source for this set is a woman in her thirties or forties with Graves disease.

This clonotype was seen only once. A far larger clone is off by one base, so a read error is likely. V gene TRBV6-4 combines with J gene TRBJ1-2; D gene unclear. The ends were cut back, 3 bases at V and 3 bases at J, with 8 bases in the middle. This CDR3 is built from 13 residues. Germline CDR1 and CDR2: MRHNA and SNTAGT. Written as DNA, the CDR3 is TGTGCCAGCAGTGAGGCGGGCCACTATGGCTACACCTTC. Amino acids: CASSEAGHYGYTF.

This clonotype showed up many times. The rearrangement links TRBV20-1 to TRBJ2-1; D remains ambiguous. Germline values: CDR1 DFQATT, CDR2 SNEGSKA (reference sequence). The CDR3 has 16 amino acids. V was clipped by 5 bases and J by 0 bases, with 17 bases between them. CDR3 in amino acids: CSADPMVPDSYNEQFF. As DNA, the CDR3 is TGCAGTGCTGACCCGATGGTGCCCGACTCCTACAATGAGCAGTTCTTC.

This clonotype was detected ten times or more. The chain recombines TRBV28 with TRBJ2-7, with D possibly matching TRBD2 (5 bases). The CDR3 consists of 17 residues. Germline V gene lookup returns CDR1 MDHEN and CDR2 SYDVKM. The V end lost 3 bases, the J end lost 0 bases, and 18 bases lay between the germline ends. The CDR3 loop is CASSFRLKYRGSYEQYF. For the CDR3, the DNA is TGTGCCAGCAGTTTTAGGTTGAAGTATCGGGGCTCCTACGAGCAGTACTTC.

This clonotype has a handful of counts. V is TRBV20-1 and J is TRBJ2-7; D unresolved. The germline CDR1 and CDR2 sequences are DFQATT and SNEGSKA (reference sequence). Deletions cut 6 bases from V and 3 bases from J, with 12 bases between. This CDR3 spans 12 amino acids. The CDR3 reads CSARRLVYEQYF. The DNA for the CDR3 is TGCAGTGCCCGAAGGCTGGTCTACGAGCAGTACTTC.

This clonotype was counted at least ten times. As DNA, the CDR3 is TGTGCCAGCAGTCCGACCCTCCACGGGGAGACCCAGTACTTC. Residues: CASSPTLHGETQYF. The rearrangement links TRBV28 to TRBJ2-5; no reliable D call. Trimming took 5 bases from V and 5 from J, leaving 15 bases between them. The CDR3 loop spans 14 amino acids. CDR1 is MDHEN and CDR2 is SYDVKM in the germline V gene.

V usage is TRBV6-2 or TRBV6-3 and J usage is TRBJ1-5; tentative D call: TRBD1 (5 bases). Germline V gene lookup returns CDR1 MNHEY and CDR2 SVGEGT. Deletions cut 4 bases from V and 3 bases from J, with 13 bases between. The CDR3 extends over 15 amino acids. The CDR3 nucleotides read TGTGCCAGCAGTTTTGGACGGGGGTACAATCAGCCCCAGCATTTT. Protein sequence: CASSFGRGYNQPQHF.

This clonotype was observed at least ten times. This chain joins TRBV27 and TRBJ1-1; D gene ambiguous. Looked up from germline, CDR1 is MNHEY and CDR2 is SMNVEV (reference sequence). The CDR3 is 15 amino acids. Trimming removed 3 bases at V and 0 bases at J, with 11 bases between. CDR3 sequence: CASSFTSAMNTEAFF. For the CDR3, the DNA is TGTGCCAGCAGTTTTACGTCCGCAATGAACACTGAAGCTTTCTTT.

This clonotype was counted at least ten times. The CDR3 spells CASNKNPGLAIHEQYF. In DNA, the CDR3 is TGTGCCAGCAACAAAAACCCGGGACTAGCCATCCACGAGCAGTACTTC. V and J are TRBV28 and TRBJ2-7; 9 nucleotides line up with TRBD2. Germline V lookup: CDR1 MDHEN, CDR2 SYDVKM. J was trimmed by 5 bases and V by 7 bases; bases with no gene match: 15. This CDR3 comprises 16 residues.

This clonotype came up a few times. The chain combines TRBV7-9 with TRBJ2-2; 8 bases are shared with TRBD2. V lost 5 bases, J lost 4 bases, and 18 bases stayed unmatched. Germline V gene lookup returns CDR1 SEHNR and CDR2 FQNEAQ (reference sequence). The CDR3 spans 19 residues. CDR3 region: CASSTGRAAAGVVTGELFF. In nucleotides, the CDR3 is TGTGCCAGCAGCACCGGGAGAGCGGCAGCGGGAGTCGTCACCGGGGAGCTGTTTTTT.

The chain uses TRBV29-1 and TRBJ2-7; 11 bases fit TRBD1. The ends lost 6 bases at V and 7 bases at J; junction bases unmatched: 5. CDR3 length equals 12 residues. CDR1 SQVTM and CDR2 ANQGSEA come from the germline V gene. The CDR3 region has the DNA TGCAGCGTCGGGACAGGGGGAGTAGAGCAGTACTTC. Its translation is CSVGTGGVEQYF.

At least ten counts were recorded for this clonotype. The chain has TRBV12-3 or TRBV12-4 and TRBJ2-7; 7 positions match TRBD2. CDR3 size: 14 residues. The trim removed 3 bases at V and 3 bases at J, leaving 5 bases unmatched. The chain's CDR3 is CASSFGTTDYEQYF. CDR3 DNA sequence: TGTGCCAGCAGTTTTGGGACTACCGACTACGAGCAGTACTTC.

On this clonotype itself: One base separates it from a far larger clone, so it is likely a read error. V usage is TRBV6-9 and J usage is TRBJ1-6; a possible D gene is TRBD1 (6 bases). Looked up from germline, CDR1 is MNHGY and CDR2 is SVAAGI. This CDR3 has 14 amino acids. Trimming removed 3 bases from V and 5 bases from J, with 8 bases in between. CDR3 sequence (DNA): TGTGCCAGCAGTTACGGGGGGCATAATTCACCCCTCCACTTT. Its translation is CASSYGGHNSPLHF.

This clonotype showed up just a few times. This chain joins TRBV27 and TRBJ1-6, with a possible D match to TRBD1 (6 bases). V was cut by 8 bases and J by 6 bases, with 17 bases left in between. Germline V gene data show CDR1 as MNHEY and CDR2 as SMNVEV (reference sequence). There are 15 residues in the CDR3. The DNA for the CDR3 is TGTGCCAGCCGCCTCGGACAGAGCCTTAATTCACCCCTCCACTTT. Translating it yields CASRLGQSLNSPLHF.

A few counts support this clonotype. V is TRBV28 and J is TRBJ2-1; the D gene is possibly TRBD2 (6 bases). The germline CDR1 and CDR2 sequences are MDHEN and SYDVKM. V was trimmed by 5 bases and J by 8 bases, leaving 19 bases between them. There are 15 residues in the CDR3. CDR3 sequence reads: CASSPPQLASDEQFF. The CDR3, as DNA: TGTGCCAGCAGTCCCCCCCAACTAGCTTCAGATGAGCAGTTCTTC.

This clonotype has a count of ten or more. A read error may explain this, as a much larger clone is one base away. The chain combines TRBV12-3 or TRBV12-4 with TRBJ2-5, with unresolved D. The CDR3 has 11 residues. The V gene lost 3 bases and the J gene lost 6 bases, with 5 bases spanning the gap. CDR3 coding DNA: TGTGCCAGCAGTTTGAGAAAGACCCAGTACTTC. Residues: CASSLRKTQYF.

Ten or more counts support this clonotype. The chain is built from TRBV12-3 or TRBV12-4 and TRBJ2-7; 11 bases match TRBD2. V lost 5 bases and J lost 4; bases outside the gene matches: 4. This CDR3 is built from 14 residues. Here the CDR3 reads CASSKGLAGYEQYF. The CDR3 DNA sequence: TGTGCCAGCAGTAAAGGACTAGCGGGTTACGAGCAGTACTTC.

About this clonotype: A read error is possible here, since a much larger clone lies one base away. The CDR3 ends on some other residue instead of the conserved phenylalanine or tryptophan, so this is likely a read error. V and J are TRBV19 and TRBJ1-1; D remains unclear. Germline loops: CDR1 LNHDA, CDR2 SQIVND (reference sequence). Trimming took 7 bases from V and 1 from J, leaving 22 bases between them. The CDR3 loop spans 17 amino acids. CDR3 coding DNA: TGTGCCAGTAACACTCCCAGCAGCGCATCCTGGAACACTGAAGCTTTCCTT. Encoded protein: CASNTPSSASWNTEAFL.

There are many counts of this clonotype. The chain uses TRBV20-1 and TRBJ1-2; D ambiguous. Germline V gives CDR1 DFQATT, CDR2 SNEGSKA (reference sequence). The CDR3 is made up of 16 amino acids. V lost 3 bases to trimming and J lost 0 bases, with 17 bases between them. The CDR3 DNA sequence: TGCAGTGCTAGTCTGGTCTCCACGGTATCTAACTATGGCTACACCTTC. Its protein is CSASLVSTVSNYGYTF.

Ten or more counts support this clonotype. This chain connects TRBV6-2 or TRBV6-3 to TRBJ2-5; no definite D call. V shed 10 bases and J shed 6 bases, with 12 bases lying between them. The CDR3 runs to 11 residues. Germline V lookup: CDR1 MNHEY, CDR2 SVGEGT. The CDR3 here is CATLARKTQYF. The CDR3, as DNA: TGTGCCACTCTGGCCCGAAAGACCCAGTACTTC.

The genes are TRBV5-5 and TRBJ1-2; weak D call: TRBD1 (6 bases). V was pared by 3 bases and J by 3 bases, with 9 bases between. Looked up from germline, CDR1 is SGHKS and CDR2 is YYEKEE (reference sequence). This CDR3 spans 13 amino acids. The CDR3 region has the DNA TGTGCCAGCAGCTGGGACACGGACTATGGCTACACCTTC. It is translated as CASSWDTDYGYTF.

The chain links TRBV19 to TRBJ2-1; 10 positions agree with TRBD2. This CDR3 region has 17 residues. The V gene end was trimmed by 1 base and the J gene end by 3 bases; junction bases not matched to a gene: 6. Germline lookup yields CDR1 LNHDA and CDR2 SQIVND (reference sequence). This chain's CDR3 is CASSIGLAGAFYNEQFF. In nucleotides, the CDR3 is TGTGCCAGTAGTATAGGTCTAGCGGGAGCCTTCTACAATGAGCAGTTCTTC.

This clonotype has only a few counts. In nucleotides, the CDR3 is TGTGCCAGTAGCCTTCTTGGGGGGGCAAGCAATCAGCCCCAGCATTTT. As protein: CASSLLGGASNQPQHF. The chain employs TRBV19 and TRBJ1-5; D may be TRBD1 (6 bases). CDR1 LNHDA and CDR2 SQIVND come from the germline V gene (reference sequence). With 6 bases removed from V and 1 base from J, the gap between germline ends came to 16 bases. This CDR3 spans 16 amino acids.

The table lists this clonotype with a few counts. The chain joins TRBV7-9 to TRBJ2-7; tentatively, D is TRBD1 or TRBD2 (5 bases each). The CDR3 runs to 13 residues. V lost 5 bases and J lost 6, with 14 bases in between. Germline assignment: CDR1 SEHNR and CDR2 FQNEAQ (reference sequence). The CDR3 protein is CASSPNRGREQYF. CDR3 bases: TGTGCCAGCAGCCCGAATCGGGGACGCGAGCAGTACTTC.

Many counts were recorded for this clonotype. V is TRBV28 and J is TRBJ1-3; 7 bases line up with TRBD1. The length of the CDR3 is 16 residues. V was pared by 3 bases and J by 0 bases, with 5 bases of the junction left unmatched. Germline-derived CDR1 and CDR2 are MDHEN and SYDVKM. CDR3 sequence (DNA): TGTGCCAGCAGTTTTCGAGACAGGGCCTCTGGAAACACCATATATTTT. Translation: CASSFRDRASGNTIYF.

There are a few counts of this clonotype. Given a much more abundant clone one base away, this may be a read error. The rearrangement uses TRBV7-8 and TRBJ2-7; D unclear. Germline V gives CDR1 SGHVS, CDR2 FQNEAQ. This CDR3 is built from 14 residues. The CDR3 region has the DNA TGTGTCAGCAGCTTGGGCCCCACGGCCTACGAGCAGTACTTC. It yields the protein CVSSLGPTAYEQYF.

V usage is TRBV27 and J usage is TRBJ2-5; weak D call: TRBD2 (6 bases). The CDR3 length is 16 residues. Trimming pared 4 bases from V and 5 bases from J, leaving 20 bases between. Germline CDR1 reads MNHEY; CDR2 reads SMNVEV (reference sequence). The CDR3 DNA follows: TGTGCCAGCAGTTCAGCCGGTCGGGGGTCCGTGGAGACCCAGTACTTC. It codes for CASSSAGRGSVETQYF.